Listed below are T cell receptor beta chains from one sample, sequenced in a study of patients and donors after allogeneic stem cell transplantation. TCRdb independently ran MiXCR on the RT-PCR reads; one entry per CDR3 protein. The sample yields about a million distinct CDR3 sequences, more than 15% seen once. Material for sequencing was blood, either unsorted or a sorted T cell fraction (not recorded which). Every receptor here comes from a human donor who was either an allogeneic HSCT recipient or a stem cell or donor lymphocyte infusion donor (not recorded which). It is not recorded whose cells these are; they may come from a transplant donor. Both conserved end residues are part of each CDR3. Fields, in order: D gene, V gene, clone size, J gene, CDR3 protein, CDR3 DNA. D genes are given only for firm matches. Rows may omit the clone size; those that give it use once, few, many or a size class.

>.|TRBV12-3/TRBV12-4|few|TRBJ2-7
CASSSTRSPEQYF
TGTGCCAGCAGTTCTACTAGATCTCCCGAGCAGTACTTC
>TRBD2|TRBV20-1|few|TRBJ2-3
CSLLAGVTDTQYF
TGCAGTTTACTAGCGGGAGTGACAGATACGCAGTATTTT
>.|TRBV6-2/TRBV6-3|.|TRBJ2-7
CASTRNPGSYEQYF
TGTGCCAGCACAAGGAATCCAGGCTCCTACGAGCAGTACTTC
>TRBD2|TRBV4-2|few|TRBJ2-3
CASSHGLVGTDTQYF
TGTGCCAGCAGCCACGGACTAGTTGGCACAGATACGCAGTATTTT
>.|TRBV5-1|.|TRBJ2-2
CASSATGTNTGELFF
TGCGCCAGCAGCGCTACCGGGACGAACACCGGGGAGCTGTTTTTT
>.|TRBV15|.|TRBJ1-2
CATSRERKTYGYTF
TGTGCCACCAGCAGAGAACGTAAGACCTATGGCTACACCTTC
>TRBD1|TRBV9|.|TRBJ1-1
CASSARPTGEAFF
TGTGCCAGCAGCGCTCGACCGACAGGGGAAGCTTTCTTT
>.|TRBV15|.|TRBJ1-1
CATSSGRLDTEAFF
TGTGCCACCAGCAGCGGACGGCTCGACACTGAAGCTTTCTTT
>.|TRBV2|few|TRBJ2-5
CASSERQKETQYF
TGTGCCAGCAGTGAGAGACAGAAAGAGACCCAGTACTTC
>TRBD1|TRBV9|.|TRBJ1-2
CASSVDPDRTGAYGYTF
TGTGCCAGCAGCGTAGATCCCGACCGGACAGGGGCCTATGGCTACACCTTC
>.|TRBV2|.|TRBJ2-2
CASSEAKGFGNTGELFF
TGTGCCAGCAGTGAAGCGAAAGGGTTCGGGAACACCGGGGAGCTGTTTTTT
>TRBD1|TRBV10-3|few|TRBJ2-7
CAISNRDRAYEQYF
TGTGCCATCAGTAACCGGGACAGGGCCTACGAGCAGTACTTC
>TRBD1|TRBV6-1|.|TRBJ2-7
CASSVGTGGLTQQYF
TGTGCCAGCAGTGTAGGGACAGGGGGTCTCACACAGCAGTACTTC
>.|TRBV29-1|many|TRBJ1-5
CSVGVSNQPQHF
TGCAGCGTTGGCGTAAGCAATCAGCCCCAGCATTTT
>TRBD2|TRBV5-1|.|TRBJ2-3
CASSSGGAGGTDTQYF
TGCGCCAGCAGCTCTGGTGGAGCGGGAGGAACAGATACGCAGTATTTT
>TRBD2|TRBV25-1|.|TRBJ2-1
CASSDALWSGGPSSYNEQFF
TGTGCCAGCAGTGACGCCCTCTGGAGCGGGGGTCCTAGCTCCTACAATGAGCAGTTCTTC
>TRBD2|TRBV5-1|many|TRBJ2-1
CASSSSGSYHNEQFF
TGCGCCAGCAGCTCTAGCGGGAGTTACCACAATGAGCAGTTCTTC
>.|TRBV5-1|.|TRBJ1-3
CASSLDGRDSGNTIYF
TGCGCCAGCAGCTTGGACGGCCGAGATTCTGGAAACACCATATATTTT
>.|TRBV3-1|few|TRBJ2-7
CASSHRAGVDEQYF
TGTGCCAGCAGCCATCGCGCAGGGGTTGACGAGCAGTACTTC
>.|TRBV7-2|few|TRBJ2-3
CASSLAPINAGPDTQYF
TGTGCCAGCAGCTTAGCACCTATCAACGCCGGGCCAGATACGCAGTATTTT
>.|TRBV10-3|few|TRBJ2-3
CATAQKEDTQYF
TGTGCCACCGCACAGAAGGAGGATACGCAGTATTTT
>.|TRBV3-1|.|TRBJ2-5
CASSLSKQAQYF
TGTGCCAGCAGCCTTTCAAAGCAGGCCCAGTACTTC
>.|TRBV7-3|few|TRBJ2-1
CASSQSGRADNEQFF
TGTGCCAGCAGCCAATCGGGCAGGGCCGACAATGAGCAGTTCTTC
>.|TRBV24-1|few|TRBJ1-2
CATSDSRPTGSWGYTF
TGTGCCACCAGTGATTCACGACCGACCGGATCGTGGGGCTACACCTTC